This T cell receptor (beta chain) came from a study of blood T cell repertoires in COVID-19. Study summary: Collection of acute and convalescent COVID-19 samples took place in the United States, Italy and Spain. Sources were T cells, B-cell-depleted T cells, or PBMCs; the material itself was cDNA or gDNA.

Original handling: Counts of nucleated cells, estimated from reference gene primer amplification, were obtained. Only in-frame clones appear in the TCRdb table, and some are missing; sequencing was by immunoSEQ multiplex PCR. The DNA was the basis for D and trimming; V, J and clone size are from that table. The sample lists approximately 210,000 clones, roughly 89% seen once, with around 2.2% in the top ten. The CDR3 is 13 residues long. V was clipped by 4 bases and J by 5 bases, with 11 bases between them. Input material: peripheral blood. The TCR originated in a man aged 25-45 years who had recovered from COVID-19. The chain links TRBV12-3 or TRBV12-4 to TRBJ1-2; unclear D gene. The CDR3 reads CASSSSGVYGYTF. CDR3 bases: TGTGCCAGCAGTTCGTCCGGGGTTTATGGCTACACCTTC.